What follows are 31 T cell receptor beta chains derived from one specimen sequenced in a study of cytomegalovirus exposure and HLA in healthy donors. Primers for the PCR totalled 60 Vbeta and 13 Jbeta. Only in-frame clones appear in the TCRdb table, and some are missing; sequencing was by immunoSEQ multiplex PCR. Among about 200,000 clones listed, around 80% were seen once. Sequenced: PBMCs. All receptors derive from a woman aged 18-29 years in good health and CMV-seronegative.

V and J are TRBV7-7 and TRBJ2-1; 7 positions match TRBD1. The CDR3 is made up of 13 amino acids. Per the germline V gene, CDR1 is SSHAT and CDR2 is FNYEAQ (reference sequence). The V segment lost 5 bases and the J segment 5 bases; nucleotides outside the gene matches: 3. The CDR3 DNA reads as TGTGCCAGCAGCCTGGGACAGAACAATGAGCAGTTCTTC. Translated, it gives CASSLGQNNEQFF.

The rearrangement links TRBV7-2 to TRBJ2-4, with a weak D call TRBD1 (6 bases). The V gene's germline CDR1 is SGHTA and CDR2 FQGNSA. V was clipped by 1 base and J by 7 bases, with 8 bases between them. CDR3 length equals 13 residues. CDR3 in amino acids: CASSLDRANIQYF. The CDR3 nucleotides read TGTGCCAGCAGCTTAGACAGGGCGAACATTCAGTACTTC.

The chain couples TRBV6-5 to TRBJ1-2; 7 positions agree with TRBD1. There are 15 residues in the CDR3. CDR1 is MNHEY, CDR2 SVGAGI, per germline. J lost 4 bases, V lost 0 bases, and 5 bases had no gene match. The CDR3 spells CASSYSEGAPYGYTF. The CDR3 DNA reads TGTGCCAGCAGTTACTCAGAGGGGGCGCCCTATGGCTACACCTTC.

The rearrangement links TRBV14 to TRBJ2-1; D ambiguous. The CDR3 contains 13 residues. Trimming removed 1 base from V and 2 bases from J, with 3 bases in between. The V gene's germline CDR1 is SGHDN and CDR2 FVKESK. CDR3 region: CASSQVTYNEQFF. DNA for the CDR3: TGTGCCAGCAGCCAAGTCACCTACAATGAGCAGTTCTTC. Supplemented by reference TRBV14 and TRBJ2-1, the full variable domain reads EAGVTQFPSHSVIEKGQTVTLRCDPISGHDNLYWYRRVMGKEIKFLLHFVKESKQDESGMPNNRFLAERTGGTYSTLKVQPAELEDSGVYFCASSQVTYNEQFFGPGTRLTVL.

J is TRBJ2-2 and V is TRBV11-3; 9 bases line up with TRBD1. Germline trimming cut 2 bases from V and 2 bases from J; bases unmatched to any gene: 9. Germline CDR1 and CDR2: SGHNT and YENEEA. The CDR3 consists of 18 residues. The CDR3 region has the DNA TGTGCCAGCAGCTTATATCCGGGACAGGGATCCAACACCGGGGAGCTGTTTTTT. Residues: CASSLYPGQGSNTGELFF.

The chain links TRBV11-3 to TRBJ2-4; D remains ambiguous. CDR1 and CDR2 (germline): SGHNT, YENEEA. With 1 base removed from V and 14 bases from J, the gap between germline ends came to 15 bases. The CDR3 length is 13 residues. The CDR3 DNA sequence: TGTGCCAGCAGCTTAGGAGGCTCCCCAGTAAAGTACTTC. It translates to CASSLGGSPVKYF.

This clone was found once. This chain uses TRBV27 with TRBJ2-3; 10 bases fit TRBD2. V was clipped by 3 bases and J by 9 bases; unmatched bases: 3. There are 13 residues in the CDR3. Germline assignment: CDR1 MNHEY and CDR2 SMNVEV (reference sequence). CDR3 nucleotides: TGTGCCAGCAGTTTTCCTAGCGGGAGCACGCAGTATTTT. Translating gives CASSFPSGSTQYF.

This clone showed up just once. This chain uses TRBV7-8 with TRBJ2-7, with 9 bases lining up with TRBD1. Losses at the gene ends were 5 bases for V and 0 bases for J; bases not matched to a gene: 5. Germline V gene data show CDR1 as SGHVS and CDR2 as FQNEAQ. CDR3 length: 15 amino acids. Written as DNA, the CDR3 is TGTGCCAGCAGCCCCGGGACAGGGTACTCCTACGAGCAGTACGTC. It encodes CASSPGTGYSYEQYV.

The CDR3 loop reads CASRHPGGRANNEQFF. The CDR3 DNA reads as TGTGCCAGCAGGCATCCTGGCGGGAGGGCCAACAATGAGCAGTTCTTC. This chain connects TRBV28 to TRBJ2-1; 9 positions match TRBD2. The germline V gene encodes CDR1 MDHEN and CDR2 SYDVKM. The CDR3 has 16 amino acids. Trimming removed 6 bases from V and 5 bases from J; junction bases left unmatched: 11.

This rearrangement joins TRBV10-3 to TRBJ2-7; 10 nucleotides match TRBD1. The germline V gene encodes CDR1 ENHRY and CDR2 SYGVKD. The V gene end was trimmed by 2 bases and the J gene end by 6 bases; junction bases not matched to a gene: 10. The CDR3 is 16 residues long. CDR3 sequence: CAISETDRGRGGEQYV. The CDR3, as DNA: TGTGCCATCAGTGAGACTGACAGGGGGCGAGGCGGCGAGCAGTACGTC.

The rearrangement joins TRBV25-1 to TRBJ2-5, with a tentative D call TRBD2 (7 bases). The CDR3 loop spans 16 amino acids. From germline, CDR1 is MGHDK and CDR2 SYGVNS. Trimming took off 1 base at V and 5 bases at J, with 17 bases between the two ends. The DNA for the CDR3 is TGTGCCAGCAGTGAATTTGGGAGGGGGGTAGCGGAGACCCAGTACTTC. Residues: CASSEFGRGVAETQYF.

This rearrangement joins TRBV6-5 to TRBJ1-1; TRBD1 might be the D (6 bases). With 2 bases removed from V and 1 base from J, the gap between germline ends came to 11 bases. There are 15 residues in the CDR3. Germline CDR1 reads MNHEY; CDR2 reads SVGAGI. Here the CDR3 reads CASSYGAGENTEAFF. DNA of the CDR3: TGTGCCAGCAGTTACGGGGCAGGGGAGAACACTGAAGCTTTCTTT.

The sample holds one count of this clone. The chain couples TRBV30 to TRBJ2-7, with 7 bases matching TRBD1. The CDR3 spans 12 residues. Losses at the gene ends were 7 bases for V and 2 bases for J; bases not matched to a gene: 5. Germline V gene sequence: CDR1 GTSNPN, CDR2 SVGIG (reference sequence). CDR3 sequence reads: CASKTGPYEQYV. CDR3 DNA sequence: TGTGCCTCCAAGACAGGGCCCTACGAGCAGTACGTC.

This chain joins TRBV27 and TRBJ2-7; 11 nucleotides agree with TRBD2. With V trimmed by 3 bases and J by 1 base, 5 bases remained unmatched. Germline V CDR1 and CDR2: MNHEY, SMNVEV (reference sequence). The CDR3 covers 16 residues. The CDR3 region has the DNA TGTGCCAGCAGTTTGGCGGGACTAGCGGAATCCTACGAGCAGTACTTC. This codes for CASSLAGLAESYEQYF.

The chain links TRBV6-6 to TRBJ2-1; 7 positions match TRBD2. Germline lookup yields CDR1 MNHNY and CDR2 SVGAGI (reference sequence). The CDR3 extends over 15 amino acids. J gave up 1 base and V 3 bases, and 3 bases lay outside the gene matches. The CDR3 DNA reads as TGTGCCAGCAGTTATCCGCGGGAGTCCTACAATGAGCAGTTCTTC. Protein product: CASSYPRESYNEQFF.

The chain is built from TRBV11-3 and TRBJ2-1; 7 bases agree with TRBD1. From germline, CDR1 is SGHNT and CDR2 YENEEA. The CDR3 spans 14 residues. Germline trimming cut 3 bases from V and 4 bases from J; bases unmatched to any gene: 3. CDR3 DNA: TGTGCCAGCAGCTTGAGGGGGCCGTACAATGAGCAGTTCTTC. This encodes CASSLRGPYNEQFF. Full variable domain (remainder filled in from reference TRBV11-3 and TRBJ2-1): EAGVVQSPRYKIIEKKQPVAFWCNPISGHNTLYWYLQNLGQGPELLIRYENEEAVDDSQLPKDRFSAERLKGVDSTLKIQPAELGDSAVYLCASSLRGPYNEQFFGPGTRLTVL.

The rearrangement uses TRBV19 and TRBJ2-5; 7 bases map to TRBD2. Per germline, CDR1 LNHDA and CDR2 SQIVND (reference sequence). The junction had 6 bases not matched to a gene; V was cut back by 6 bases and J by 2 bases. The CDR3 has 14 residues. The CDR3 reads CASRGLAVQETQYF. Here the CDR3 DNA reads TGTGCCAGTAGGGGGCTAGCGGTACAAGAGACCCAGTACTTC.

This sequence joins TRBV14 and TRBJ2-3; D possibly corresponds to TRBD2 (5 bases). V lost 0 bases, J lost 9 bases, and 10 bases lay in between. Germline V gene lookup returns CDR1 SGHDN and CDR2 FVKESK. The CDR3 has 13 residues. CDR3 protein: CASSQDLQRTQYF. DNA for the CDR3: TGTGCCAGCAGCCAAGATTTACAGCGGACGCAGTATTTT.

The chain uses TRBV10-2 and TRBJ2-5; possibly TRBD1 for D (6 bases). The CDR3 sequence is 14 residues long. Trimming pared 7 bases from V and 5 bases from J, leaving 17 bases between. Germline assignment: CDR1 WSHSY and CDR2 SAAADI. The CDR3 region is CASNSGRRGETQYF. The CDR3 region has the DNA TGCGCCAGCAACAGTGGGCGAAGGGGGGAGACCCAGTACTTC.

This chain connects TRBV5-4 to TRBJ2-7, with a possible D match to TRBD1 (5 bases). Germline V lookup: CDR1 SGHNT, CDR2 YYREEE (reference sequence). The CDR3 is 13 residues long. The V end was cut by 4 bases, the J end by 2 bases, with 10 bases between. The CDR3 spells CASSVDRPYEQYF. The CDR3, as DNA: TGTGCCAGCAGCGTCGACAGACCCTACGAGCAGTACTTC.

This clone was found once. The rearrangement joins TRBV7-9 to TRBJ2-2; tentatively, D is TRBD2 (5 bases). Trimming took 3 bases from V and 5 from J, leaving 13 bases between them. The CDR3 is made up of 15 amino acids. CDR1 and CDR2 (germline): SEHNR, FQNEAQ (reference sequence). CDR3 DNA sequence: TGTGCCAGCAGCTTGAGTGGGAGTAGGACCGGGGAGCTGTTTTTT. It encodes CASSLSGSRTGELFF.

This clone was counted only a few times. The CDR3: CASSEAPTGSNEQYF. CDR3 bases: TGTGCCAGCAGTGAAGCCCCTACAGGGTCCAACGAGCAGTACTTC. This chain joins TRBV2 and TRBJ2-7; perhaps TRBD1 as D (6 bases). This CDR3 is 15 amino acids long. V was trimmed by 0 bases and J by 5 bases, leaving 14 bases between them. Germline-derived CDR1 and CDR2 are SNHLY and FYNNEI.

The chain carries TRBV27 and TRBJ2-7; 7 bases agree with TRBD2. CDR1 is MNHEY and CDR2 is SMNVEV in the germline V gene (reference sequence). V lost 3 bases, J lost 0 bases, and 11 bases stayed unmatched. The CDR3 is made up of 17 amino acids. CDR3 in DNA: TGTGCCAGCAGTTTTTTCCTCCGGGACTATCACTCCTACGAGCAGTACTTC. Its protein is CASSFFLRDYHSYEQYF.

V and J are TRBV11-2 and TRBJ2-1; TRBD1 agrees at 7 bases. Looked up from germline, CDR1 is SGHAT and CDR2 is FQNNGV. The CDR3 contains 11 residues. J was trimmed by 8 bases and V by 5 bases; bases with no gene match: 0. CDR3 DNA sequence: TGTGCCAGCAGCACAGGGGATGAGCAGTTCTTC. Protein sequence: CASSTGDEQFF.

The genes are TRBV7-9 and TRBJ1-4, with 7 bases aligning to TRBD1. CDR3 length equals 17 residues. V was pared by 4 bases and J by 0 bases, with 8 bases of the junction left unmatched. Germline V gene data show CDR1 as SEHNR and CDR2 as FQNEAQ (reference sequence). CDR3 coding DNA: TGTGCCAGCAGCTCACCAACAGGGGCACCAACTAATGAAAAACTGTTTTTT. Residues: CASSSPTGAPTNEKLFF. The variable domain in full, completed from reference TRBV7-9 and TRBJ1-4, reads DTGVSQNPRHKITKRGQNVTFRCDPISEHNRLYWYRQTLGQGPEFLTYFQNEAQLEKSRLLSDRFSAERPKGSFSTLEIQRTEQGDSAMYLCASSSPTGAPTNEKLFFGSGTQLSVL.

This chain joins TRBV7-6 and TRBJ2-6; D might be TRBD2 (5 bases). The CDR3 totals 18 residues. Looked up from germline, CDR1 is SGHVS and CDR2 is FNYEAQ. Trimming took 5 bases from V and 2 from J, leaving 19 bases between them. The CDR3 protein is CASSAEGTPRAGANVLTF. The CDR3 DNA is TGTGCCAGCAGCGCCGAGGGAACCCCCCGTGCTGGGGCCAACGTCCTGACTTTC.

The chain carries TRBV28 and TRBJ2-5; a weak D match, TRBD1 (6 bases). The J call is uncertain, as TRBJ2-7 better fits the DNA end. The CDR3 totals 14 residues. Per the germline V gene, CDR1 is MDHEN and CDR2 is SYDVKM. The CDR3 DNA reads TGTGCCAGCACCTCACAGGGTAAGCCCTACGAGCAGTACTTC. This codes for CASTSQGKPYEQYF.

The CDR3 DNA reads TGTGCCAGCACCTTTGGGGCCCCGTGTGAAGCTTTCTTT. This sequence encodes CASTFGAPCEAFF. This chain connects TRBV25-1 to TRBJ1-1; D may be TRBD1 (5 bases). CDR1 is MGHDK and CDR2 is SYGVNS in the germline V gene. The V gene lost 7 bases and the J gene lost 7 bases, with 16 bases spanning the gap. The CDR3 totals 13 residues. Variable domain in full (rest from reference TRBV25-1 and TRBJ1-1): EADIYQTPRYLVIGTGKKITLECSQTMGHDKMYWYQQDPGMELHLIHYSYGVNSTEKGDLSSESTVSRIRTEHFPLTLESARPSHTSQYLCASTFGAPCEAFFGQGTRLTVV.

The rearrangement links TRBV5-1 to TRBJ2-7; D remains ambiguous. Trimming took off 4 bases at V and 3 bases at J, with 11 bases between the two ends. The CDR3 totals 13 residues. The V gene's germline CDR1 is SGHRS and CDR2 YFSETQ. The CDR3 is CASSLEFGYEQYF. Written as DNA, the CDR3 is TGCGCCAGCAGCCTAGAGTTCGGCTACGAGCAGTACTTC.

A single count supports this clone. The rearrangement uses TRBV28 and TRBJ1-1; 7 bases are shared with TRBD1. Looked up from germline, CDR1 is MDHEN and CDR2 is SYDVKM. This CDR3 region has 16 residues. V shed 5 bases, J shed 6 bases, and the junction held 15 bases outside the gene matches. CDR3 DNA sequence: TGTGCCAGCAGTAAGACAGGGATCGGAGGAAGAGCTGAAGCTTTCTTT. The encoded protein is CASSKTGIGGRAEAFF.

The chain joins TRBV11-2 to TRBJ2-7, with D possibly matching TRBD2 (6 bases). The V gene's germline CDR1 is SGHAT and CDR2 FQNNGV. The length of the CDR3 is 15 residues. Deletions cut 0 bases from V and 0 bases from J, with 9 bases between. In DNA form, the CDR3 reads TGTGCCAGCAGCTTAGAGGGCGGGGCCTCCTACGAGCAGTACTTC. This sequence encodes CASSLEGGASYEQYF.